The source of this TCR beta chain is a study of CD8 T cells in ankylosing spondylitis. Regarding the study as a whole: Clones linked to disease were reported to show significant enrichment in matched ankylosing spondylitis synovial fluid. Reactive arthritis synovial fluid and blood previously showed some of these motif variants.

This clonotype turned up a few times. What it recognizes is unknown. Germline V gives CDR1 MDHEN, CDR2 SYDVKM. This CDR3 is built from 14 residues. Trimming removed 6 bases from V and 2 bases from J; junction bases left unmatched: 1. TCRdb re-called the 5' RACE reads with MiXCR, one entry per CDR3 protein. The sample yields some 39,000 distinct CDR3 sequences, 13% seen once. The chain has TRBV28 and TRBJ2-3; TRBD1 agrees at 11 bases. The sample consisted of synovial fluid, either unsorted or a sorted T cell fraction (not recorded which). The TCR was taken from a male donor with ankylosing spondylitis. The chain's CDR3 is CASRGQGDTDTQYF. The CDR3 DNA follows: TGTGCCAGCAGGGGACAGGGGGACACAGATACGCAGTATTTT.